A selection of T cell receptor beta chains follows, all from one sample in a study of blood T cell repertoires in COVID-19. The method was immunoSEQ multiplex PCR; TCRdb's version includes in-frame clones alone and lacks a portion of them. Of about 400,000 clones in the sample, 89% were seen once. The sequencing input was PBMCs or T cells enriched from blood (not recorded which). The receptors shown here come from a young woman who had recovered from COVID-19. Each CDR3 is given with its conserved first and last residue. D genes are given only for firm matches. The listing skips clone size in some rows; elsewhere it reads once, few, many or a size class.

j_gene | v_gene | d_gene | abundance | CDR3nt | CDR3aa
TRBJ1-1 | TRBV5-8 | NA | NA | TGTGCCAGCAGCTTGGGCGGGTTAATAATGACGGCTTTCTTT | CASSLGGLIMTAFF
TRBJ1-1 | TRBV24-1 | TRBD1 | NA | TGTGCCACCAGTGACACCAGGGGGCCGCGCACTGAAGCTTTCTTT | CATSDTRGPRTEAFF
TRBJ2-7 | TRBV27 | TRBD2 | NA | TGTGCCAGCAGTCCGGGACTAGCGGACTACGAGCAGTACTTC | CASSPGLADYEQYF
TRBJ1-1 | TRBV7-3 | NA | once | TGTGCCAGCAGCTTATTACCGGGAAACACTGAAGCTTTCTTT | CASSLLPGNTEAFF
TRBJ1-1 | TRBV9 | NA | NA | TGTGCCAGCAGCGTAGCTCAGTCCAACACTGAAGCTTTCTTT | CASSVAQSNTEAFF
TRBJ1-2 | TRBV27 | TRBD1 | NA | TGTGCCAGCAGCGACGTCAAGGGACAGGGGTGGGAGAACTATGGCTACACCTTC | CASSDVKGQGWENYGYTF
TRBJ2-1 | TRBV27 | TRBD1 | NA | TGTGCCAGCAGTTTACGGTTCGGGACAGGGGGCCGCAATGAGCAGTTCTTC | CASSLRFGTGGRNEQFF
TRBJ2-3 | TRBV29-1 | NA | NA | TGCAGCGTTACCGATTGGCGGGCCCCAGATACGCAGTATTTT | CSVTDWRAPDTQYF
TRBJ1-1 | TRBV3-1/TRBV3-2 | TRBD1 | NA | TGTGCCAGCAGCCCCCATGGACAGGGTTTCTCGAGGGCTTTCTTT | CASSPHGQGFSRAFF
TRBJ1-5 | TRBV19 | TRBD1 | NA | TGTGCCAGTAGTAAGACAGGGGAGGTCCGGCAGCCCCAGCATTTT | CASSKTGEVRQPQHF
TRBJ1-1 | TRBV30 | NA | few | TGTGCCTGGCTCAGGGGCTGGGTCACTGAAGCTTTCTTT | CAWLRGWVTEAFF
TRBJ2-3 | TRBV7-8 | TRBD2 | NA | TGTGCCAGCAAACTAGCGCCTCGCACAGATACGCAGTATTTT | CASKLAPRTDTQYF